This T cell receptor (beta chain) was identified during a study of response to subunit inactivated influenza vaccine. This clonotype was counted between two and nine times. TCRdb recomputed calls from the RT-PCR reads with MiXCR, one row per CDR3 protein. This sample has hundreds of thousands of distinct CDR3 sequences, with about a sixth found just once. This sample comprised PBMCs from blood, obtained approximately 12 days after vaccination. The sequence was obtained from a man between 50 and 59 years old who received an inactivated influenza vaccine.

The CDR3 DNA is TGTGCCAGCCCTGGCAAGAGCTCCTACAATGAGCAGTTCTTC. Translating gives CASPGKSSYNEQFF. This sequence joins TRBV7-2 and TRBJ2-1; D is undetermined. Germline CDR1 reads SGHTA; CDR2 reads FQGNSA. This CDR3 comprises 14 residues. V was cut by 8 bases and J by 0 bases, with 11 bases left in between.